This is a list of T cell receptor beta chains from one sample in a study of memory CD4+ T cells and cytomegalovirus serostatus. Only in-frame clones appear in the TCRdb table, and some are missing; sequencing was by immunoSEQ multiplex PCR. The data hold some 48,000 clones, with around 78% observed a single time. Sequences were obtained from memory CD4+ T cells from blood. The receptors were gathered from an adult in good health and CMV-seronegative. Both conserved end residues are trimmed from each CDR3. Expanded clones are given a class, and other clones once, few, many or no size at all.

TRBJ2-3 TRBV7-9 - ASSLALAGVKDTQY
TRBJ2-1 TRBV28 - ASSNPRTSGSYNEQF
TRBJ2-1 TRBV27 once ASSLERPRNEQF
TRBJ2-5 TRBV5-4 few ASSLGGTGRETQY
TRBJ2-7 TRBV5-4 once ASSSGTSGRPEQY
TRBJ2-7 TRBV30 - AWSAGRYEQY
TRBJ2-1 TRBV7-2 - ASSFGGRTYNEQF
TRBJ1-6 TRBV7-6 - ASSLARDRASPLH
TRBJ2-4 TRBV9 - ASSPRTGTLQY
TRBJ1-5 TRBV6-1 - ASRAGYGNQPQH
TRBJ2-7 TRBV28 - ASTQGGGYYEQY
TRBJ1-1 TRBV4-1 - ASSQVGRMNTEAF
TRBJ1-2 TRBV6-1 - ASIPDPGQGGYT
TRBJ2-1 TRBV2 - ASSLRLAGMHEQF
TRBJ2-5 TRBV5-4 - ASSYGQGGKTQY
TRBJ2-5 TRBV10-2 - ASSDSRGGETQY
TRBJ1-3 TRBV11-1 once ASSSGFGNTIY
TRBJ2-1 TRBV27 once ATRSGTGSGEQF
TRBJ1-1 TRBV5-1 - ASSFEAMNTEAF
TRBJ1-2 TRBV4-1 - ASTSPGQGGGYT
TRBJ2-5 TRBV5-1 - ASSRGTGGEETQY
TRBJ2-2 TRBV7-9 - ASHLSSSGTGELF
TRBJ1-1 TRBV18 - ASSLWGDTEAF
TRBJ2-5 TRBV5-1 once ASSLGLAGVYGETQY
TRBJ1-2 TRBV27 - ASSPATGGIYGYT
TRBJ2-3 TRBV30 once ALDRGADTQY
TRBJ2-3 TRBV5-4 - ASSLKVSPSTDTQY
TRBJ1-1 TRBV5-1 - ASMMTGANTEAF
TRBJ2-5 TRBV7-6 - ASSLGTARETQY
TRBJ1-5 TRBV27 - ASSYVWGGNQPQH
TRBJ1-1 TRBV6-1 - ASSEFEGAVTEAF
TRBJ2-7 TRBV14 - ASSRLGEASYEQY
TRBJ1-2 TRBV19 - ASNDASYGYT
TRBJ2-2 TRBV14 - ASSRRLAGTGELF
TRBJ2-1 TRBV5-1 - ASSSLRQGNYNEQF